This TCR beta chain was found in a study of blood T cell repertoires in COVID-19. There are 13 residues in the CDR3. J lost 7 bases, V lost 8 bases, and 8 bases had no gene match. Original processing methods: Nucleated cell counts were estimated from reference gene primer amplification. Sequenced by immunoSEQ multiplex PCR; TCRdb stores in-frame clones only, minus some. D and trimming come from the DNA, and the V and J calls and clone size come from that table. The profile shows 200,000 to 250,000 clones, about 86% of them singletons. The sequence was collected from a woman between 45 and 65 years old with acute COVID-19. Sequencing input: PBMCs or T cells enriched from blood (not recorded which). The rearrangement joins TRBV12-3 or TRBV12-4 to TRBJ1-5; 7 nucleotides align to TRBD1. The CDR3, as DNA: TGTGCCAGCCGGGACAGCCTCATACAGCCCCAGCATTTT. The encoded protein is CASRDSLIQPQHF.